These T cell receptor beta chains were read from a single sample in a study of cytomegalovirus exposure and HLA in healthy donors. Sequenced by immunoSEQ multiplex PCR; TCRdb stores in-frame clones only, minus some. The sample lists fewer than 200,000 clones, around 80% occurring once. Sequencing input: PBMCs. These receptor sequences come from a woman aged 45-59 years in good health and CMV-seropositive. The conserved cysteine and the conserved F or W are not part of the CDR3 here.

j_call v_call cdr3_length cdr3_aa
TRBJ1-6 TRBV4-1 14 ASSQDPRGNNSPLH
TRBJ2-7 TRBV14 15 ASSLTGLAGAECEQY
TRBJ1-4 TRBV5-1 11 ASSPQGEEKLF
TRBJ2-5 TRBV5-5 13 ASSLRTGAGETQY
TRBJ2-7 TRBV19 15 ASSPLGSGSRVYEQY
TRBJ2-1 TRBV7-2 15 ASSLVPSGRYYNEQF
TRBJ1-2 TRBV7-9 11 ASSFGSDYGYT
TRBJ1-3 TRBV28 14 ASSFSRGEFGNTIY
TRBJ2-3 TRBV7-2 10 ASSLLRDTQY
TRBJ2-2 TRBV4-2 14 ASSQGLAENTGELF
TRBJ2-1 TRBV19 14 ASSMSSGGAYNEQF
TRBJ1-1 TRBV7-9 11 ASSLKGPTEAF
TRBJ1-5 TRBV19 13 ASSMSSGSNQPQH
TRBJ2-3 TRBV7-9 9 SSSRRDTQY
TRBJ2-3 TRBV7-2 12 ASSFPDFHYTQY
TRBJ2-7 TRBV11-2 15 ASSLFPGLAGPYGQY
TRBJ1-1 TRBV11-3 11 ASSPGGTAVAF
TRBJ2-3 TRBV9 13 ASSVALRDTDTQY
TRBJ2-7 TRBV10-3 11 AISETGNYYEY
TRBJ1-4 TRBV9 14 ASSVGGTGRSEKLF
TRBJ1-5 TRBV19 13 ATPGQGGSNQPQH
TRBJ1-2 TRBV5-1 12 ASSPDRGIYGYT
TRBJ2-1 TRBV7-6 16 ASSWQTRATTSYNEQF
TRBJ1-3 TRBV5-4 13 ASSLGPSPENTIY
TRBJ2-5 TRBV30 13 AWSLGGGGTETQY
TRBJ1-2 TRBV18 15 ASSRKSRGVEAYGYT
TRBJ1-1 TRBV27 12 ASSSVGLNTEAF
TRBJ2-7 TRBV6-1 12 ASSSPGRTYEQY
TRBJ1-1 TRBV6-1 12 ASRKGAIGEWAF
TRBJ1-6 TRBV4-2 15 ASSQEGGTGKGSPLH
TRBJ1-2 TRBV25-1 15 ASSVPGVKEANYGYT
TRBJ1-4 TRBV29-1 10 SGGTGGEKLF
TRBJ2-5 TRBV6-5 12 ASSQTGVGETQY
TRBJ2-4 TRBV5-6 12 ASSPPGGPNIQY
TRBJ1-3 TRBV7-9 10 SSGSSGNTIY
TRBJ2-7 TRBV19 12 ASKASGNTYEQY
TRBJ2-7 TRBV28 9 ASSYLYEQY
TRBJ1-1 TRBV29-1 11 SVTTGANTEAF